This is a list of T cell receptor beta chains from one sample in a study of cytomegalovirus exposure and HLA in healthy donors. Clones were read by immunoSEQ multiplex PCR, and TCRdb kept only the in-frame ones, dropping some. The data show about 160,000 clones, 80% seen once. Source material: PBMCs. Receptors were obtained from a man younger than 30 in good health and CMV-seropositive. The CDR3 runs from the conserved cysteine through the conserved F or W. The order of the fields is CDR3 length, D gene, J gene, clone size, V gene, CDR3 DNA, CDR3 protein. D genes are given only for firm matches. Clone sizes are given selectively: once, few, many, or a class where the clone is expanded.

len: 14; d_gene: .; j_gene: TRBJ2-7; abundance: .; v_gene: TRBV11-2; CDR3nt: TGTGCCAGCAGCTTATCACAGGGAAAGTACGAGCAGTACTTC; CDR3aa: CASSLSQGKYEQYF
len: 13; d_gene: .; j_gene: TRBJ2-3; abundance: .; v_gene: TRBV6-6; CDR3nt: TGTGCCAGCAGTAACAACAGGGTTTATACGCAGTATTTT; CDR3aa: CASSNNRVYTQYF
len: 16; d_gene: TRBD1; j_gene: TRBJ2-2; abundance: .; v_gene: TRBV5-1; CDR3nt: TGCGCCAGCAGCTTTTACAGGGGGCAGAGCACCGGGGAGCTGTTTTTT; CDR3aa: CASSFYRGQSTGELFF
len: 14; d_gene: TRBD2; j_gene: TRBJ2-3; abundance: .; v_gene: TRBV7-3; CDR3nt: TGTGCCAGCAGCGTCCGGGGGGGTGCAGATACGCAGTATTTT; CDR3aa: CASSVRGGADTQYF
len: 14; d_gene: TRBD1; j_gene: TRBJ2-5; abundance: .; v_gene: TRBV2; CDR3nt: TGTGCCAGCAGTGACGGACAGGGAGGAGAGACCCAGTACTTC; CDR3aa: CASSDGQGGETQYF
len: 17; d_gene: .; j_gene: TRBJ2-7; abundance: few; v_gene: TRBV27; CDR3nt: TGTGCCAGCCACCCCACCCCCCGGCACCCCAGGGCCTACGAGCAGTACTTC; CDR3aa: CASHPTPRHPRAYEQYF
len: 16; d_gene: TRBD1; j_gene: TRBJ2-2; abundance: .; v_gene: TRBV25-1; CDR3nt: TGTGCCAGCAGTGAATGGGGGACAGGGAGCACCGGGGAGCTGTTTTTT; CDR3aa: CASSEWGTGSTGELFF
len: 14; d_gene: .; j_gene: TRBJ1-4; abundance: .; v_gene: TRBV7-9; CDR3nt: TGTTCCAGCAGCTTATGGTCAGGGGATGAAAAACTGTTTTTT; CDR3aa: CSSSLWSGDEKLFF
len: 15; d_gene: .; j_gene: TRBJ2-1; abundance: .; v_gene: TRBV11-3; CDR3nt: TGTGCCAGCAGCTTAGATTGGGACACCTACAATGAGCAGTTCTTC; CDR3aa: CASSLDWDTYNEQFF
len: 14; d_gene: TRBD2; j_gene: TRBJ2-5; abundance: once; v_gene: TRBV2; CDR3nt: TGTGCCAGTAAGCCGGGACTAGGGGTGGAGACCCAGTACTTC; CDR3aa: CASKPGLGVETQYF
len: 15; d_gene: .; j_gene: TRBJ2-1; abundance: .; v_gene: TRBV6-4; CDR3nt: TGTGCCAGCAGTGACGCTGGAGGCGACTACAATGAGCAGTTCTTC; CDR3aa: CASSDAGGDYNEQFF
len: 15; d_gene: .; j_gene: TRBJ1-1; abundance: .; v_gene: TRBV29-1; CDR3nt: TGCAGCGTTGAAACTCCCGGGGGGGCAGGGACTGAAGCTTTCTTT; CDR3aa: CSVETPGGAGTEAFF
len: 15; d_gene: .; j_gene: TRBJ2-7; abundance: .; v_gene: TRBV27; CDR3nt: TGTGCCAGCAGTTTTCCTAGCAGATTCCACTACGAGCAGTACTTC; CDR3aa: CASSFPSRFHYEQYF
len: 13; d_gene: TRBD2; j_gene: TRBJ2-1; abundance: once; v_gene: TRBV6-5; CDR3nt: TGTGCCAGCAGCCGGGGGGGACCGGGTGAGCAGTTCTTC; CDR3aa: CASSRGGPGEQFF
len: 13; d_gene: .; j_gene: TRBJ2-2; abundance: .; v_gene: TRBV30; CDR3nt: TGTGCCTGGAGGGAACAGGGCACCGGGGAGCTGTTTTTT; CDR3aa: CAWREQGTGELFF
len: 16; d_gene: .; j_gene: TRBJ2-2; abundance: .; v_gene: TRBV9; CDR3nt: TGTGCCAGCAGCGAAGAGGGACATGCGAACACCGGGGAGCTGTTTTTT; CDR3aa: CASSEEGHANTGELFF
len: 12; d_gene: .; j_gene: TRBJ2-1; abundance: .; v_gene: TRBV10-1; CDR3nt: TGCGCCAGCAGTGGGACTTACAATGAGCAGTTCTTC; CDR3aa: CASSGTYNEQFF
len: 12; d_gene: TRBD1; j_gene: TRBJ1-2; abundance: .; v_gene: TRBV19; CDR3nt: TGTGCCAGTAGTTCGGACAGGGTTGGCTACACCTTC; CDR3aa: CASSSDRVGYTF
len: 15; d_gene: .; j_gene: TRBJ1-2; abundance: once; v_gene: TRBV30; CDR3nt: TGTGCCTGGAGTGGACTCAGGCGGGGGAACTATGGCTACACCTTC; CDR3aa: CAWSGLRRGNYGYTF
len: 16; d_gene: TRBD1; j_gene: TRBJ2-3; abundance: .; v_gene: TRBV12-5; CDR3nt: TGTGCTAGTGGCCGATCACTGACAGGGCGGTCAGATACGCAGTATTTT; CDR3aa: CASGRSLTGRSDTQYF
len: 14; d_gene: TRBD1; j_gene: TRBJ1-1; abundance: .; v_gene: TRBV18; CDR3nt: TGTGCCAGCTCACCACTAGGGGGCGAGACTGAAGCTTTCTTT; CDR3aa: CASSPLGGETEAFF
len: 13; d_gene: .; j_gene: TRBJ1-1; abundance: .; v_gene: TRBV11-3; CDR3nt: TGTGCCAGCAGCTTTAGTGTGAACACTGAAGCTTTCTTT; CDR3aa: CASSFSVNTEAFF
len: 11; d_gene: .; j_gene: TRBJ2-7; abundance: .; v_gene: TRBV20-1; CDR3nt: TGCAGTGGAGGGAGCTCCTACGAGCAGTACTTC; CDR3aa: CSGGSSYEQYF
len: 15; d_gene: .; j_gene: TRBJ2-2; abundance: .; v_gene: TRBV7-9; CDR3nt: TGTGCCAGCAGCTTACTACTAGCGAACACCGGGGAGCTGTTTTTT; CDR3aa: CASSLLLANTGELFF
len: 14; d_gene: TRBD2; j_gene: TRBJ2-3; abundance: once; v_gene: TRBV7-9; CDR3nt: TGTGCCAGCAGCTACCTAGCGGGGTCAGATACGCAGTATTTT; CDR3aa: CASSYLAGSDTQYF
len: 14; d_gene: TRBD1; j_gene: TRBJ2-7; abundance: .; v_gene: TRBV5-8; CDR3nt: TGTGCCAGCAGCTCCGGGACAGGGTCCTACGAGCAGTACTTC; CDR3aa: CASSSGTGSYEQYF